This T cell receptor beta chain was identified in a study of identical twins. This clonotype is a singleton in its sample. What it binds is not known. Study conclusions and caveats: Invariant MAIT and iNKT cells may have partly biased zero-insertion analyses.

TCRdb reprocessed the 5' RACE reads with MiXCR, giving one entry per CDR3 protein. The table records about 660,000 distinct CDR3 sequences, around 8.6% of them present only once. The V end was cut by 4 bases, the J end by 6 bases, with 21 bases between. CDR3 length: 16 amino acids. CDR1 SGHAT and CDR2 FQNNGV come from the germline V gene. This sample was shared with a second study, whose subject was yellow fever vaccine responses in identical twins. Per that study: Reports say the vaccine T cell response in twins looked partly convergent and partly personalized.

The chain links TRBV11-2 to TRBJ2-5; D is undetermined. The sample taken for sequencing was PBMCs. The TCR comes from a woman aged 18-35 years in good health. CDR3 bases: TGTGCCAGCAGCTCCTACGCCCCGGAGACACCCAAGACCCAGTACTTC. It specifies CASSSYAPETPKTQYF. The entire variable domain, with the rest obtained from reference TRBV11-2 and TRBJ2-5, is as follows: EAGVAQSPRYKIIEKRQSVAFWCNPISGHATLYWYQQILGQGPKLLIQFQNNGVVDDSQLPKDRFSAERLKGVDSTLKIQPAKLEDSAVYLCASSSYAPETPKTQYFGPGTRLLVL.